This T cell receptor (beta chain) comes out of a study of CD8+CD57+ T cells in acquired aplastic anemia. For the study at large: Mean read depth for CD4+ cells from healthy donors was 10 million to 13 million. Points from the study as a whole: A significant difference in CD8+ Simpson's diversity between patients and controls was not found. Patients and controls shared fewer than 30 CD8+ CDR3 sequences.

Genomic DNA provided the template from which TCR beta VDJ and CDR3 profiles were obtained. One entry per CDR3 protein results from TCRdb running MiXCR on the reads. The sample lists about 200,000 distinct CDR3 sequences; almost 35% were seen once. Germline CDR1 and CDR2: DFQATT and SNEGSKA (reference sequence). Losses at the gene ends were 0 bases for V and 5 bases for J; bases not matched to a gene: 8. CDR3 length: 15 amino acids. About this clonotype: Antigen unknown.

The sample consisted of sorted CD4+, CD8+, or CD8+CD57+ T cells (not recorded which) from PBMCs. V and J are TRBV20-1 and TRBJ1-1; TRBD1 aligns across 8 bases. The clonotype originates from a human donor in good health, serving as a control. The CDR3, as DNA: TGCAGTGCTAGAGATTTCGGACAGGGATATACTGAAGCTTTCTTT. Amino acids: CSARDFGQGYTEAFF.